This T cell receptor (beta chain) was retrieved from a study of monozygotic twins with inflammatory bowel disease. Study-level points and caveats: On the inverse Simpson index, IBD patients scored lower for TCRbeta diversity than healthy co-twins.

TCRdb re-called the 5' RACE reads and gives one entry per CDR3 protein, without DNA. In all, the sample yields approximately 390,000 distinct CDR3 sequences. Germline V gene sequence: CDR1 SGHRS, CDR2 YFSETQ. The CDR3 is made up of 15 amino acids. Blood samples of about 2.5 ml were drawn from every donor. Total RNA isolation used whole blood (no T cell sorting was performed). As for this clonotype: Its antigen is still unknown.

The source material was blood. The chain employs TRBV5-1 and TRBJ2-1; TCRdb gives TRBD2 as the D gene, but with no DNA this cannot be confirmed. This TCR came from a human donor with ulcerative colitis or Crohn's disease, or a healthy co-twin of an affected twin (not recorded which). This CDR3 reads CASSPTSGIYNEQFF.